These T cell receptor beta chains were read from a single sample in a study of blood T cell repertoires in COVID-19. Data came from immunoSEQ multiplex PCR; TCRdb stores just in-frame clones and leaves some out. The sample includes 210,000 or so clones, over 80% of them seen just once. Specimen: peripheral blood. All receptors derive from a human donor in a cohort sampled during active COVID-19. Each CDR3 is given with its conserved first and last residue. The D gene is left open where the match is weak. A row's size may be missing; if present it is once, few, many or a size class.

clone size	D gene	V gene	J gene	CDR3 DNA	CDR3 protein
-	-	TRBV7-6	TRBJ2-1	TGTGCCAGCAGCTTAGTATGGCGGAGCTCCTACAATGAGCAGTTCTTC	CASSLVWRSSYNEQFF
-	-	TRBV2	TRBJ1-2	TGTGCCAGCAGTCCCCACGCGGGGGCACCCTATGGCTACACCTTC	CASSPHAGAPYGYTF
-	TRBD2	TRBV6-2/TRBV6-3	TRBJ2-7	TGTGCCAGCAGTTACTCGGAAACTAGCGGGAGGTACGAGCAGTACTTC	CASSYSETSGRYEQYF
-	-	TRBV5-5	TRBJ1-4	TGTGCCAGCAGCTTGGAATCCCTAATTGAAAAACTGTTTTTT	CASSLESLIEKLFF
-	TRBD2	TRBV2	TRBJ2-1	TGTGCCAGCAGTGTACGACTAGCAGGCACCTACAATGAGCAGTTCTTC	CASSVRLAGTYNEQFF
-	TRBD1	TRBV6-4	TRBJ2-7	TGTGCCAGCAGAGGTCTCCGGGACAGCCACGAGCAGTACTTC	CASRGLRDSHEQYF
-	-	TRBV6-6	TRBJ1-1	TGTGCCAGCAGTTACTCCCGGGACACTGAAGCTTTCTTT	CASSYSRDTEAFF
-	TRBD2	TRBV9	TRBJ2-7	TGTGCCAGCAGCTCCCAAGCGGGAGGCTCCTACGAGCAGTACTTC	CASSSQAGGSYEQYF
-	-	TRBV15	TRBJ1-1	TGTGCCACCAGCAGAATGACACTGAACACTGAAGCTTTCTTT	CATSRMTLNTEAFF
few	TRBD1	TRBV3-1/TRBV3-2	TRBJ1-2	TGTGCCAGCAGCCAAGTAGCAGGGGGCTGGTATGGCTACACCTTC	CASSQVAGGWYGYTF
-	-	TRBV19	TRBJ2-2	TGTGCCAGCCAACCTCGCAGTAACACCGGGGAGCTGTTTTTT	CASQPRSNTGELFF
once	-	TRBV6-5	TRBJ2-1	TGTGCCAGCAGTCCACGGGACTTATCTACAAATGAGCAGTTCTTC	CASSPRDLSTNEQFF
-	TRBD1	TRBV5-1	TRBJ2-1	TGCGCCAGCAGCTTTTTAAAAGGACAGGGCCCGAGCTCCTACAATGAGCAGTTCTTC	CASSFLKGQGPSSYNEQFF
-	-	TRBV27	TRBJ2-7	TGTGCCAGCAGTTTATATACGGGATTCTACGAGCAGTACTTC	CASSLYTGFYEQYF
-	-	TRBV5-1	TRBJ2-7	TGCGCCAGCAGCCGAATCGAGAGCTCCTACGAGCAGTACTTC	CASSRIESSYEQYF
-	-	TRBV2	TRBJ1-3	TGTGCCAGCAGTGAAACGAGGGCCGCCGGAAACACCATATATTTT	CASSETRAAGNTIYF
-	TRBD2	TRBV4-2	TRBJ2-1	TGTGCCAGCAGCCGCTTACCGGGACTAGCGGACTCCTACAATGAGCAGTTCTTC	CASSRLPGLADSYNEQFF
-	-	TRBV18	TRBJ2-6	TGTGCCAGCTCACCCTCCAAGGGGTACGGGGCCAACGTCCTGACTTTC	CASSPSKGYGANVLTF